Listed below are T cell receptor beta chains from one sample, sequenced in a study of blood T cell repertoires in COVID-19. Repertoires were generated with immunoSEQ multiplex PCR, while TCRdb's copy carries only in-frame clones and drops some. The repertoire has 250,000 to 300,000 clones, approximately 91% of them found once; the top ten carry 2% to 2.5%. The sample consisted of PBMCs or T cells enriched from blood (not recorded which). The receptors derive from a woman between 40 and 50 years old with acute COVID-19. CDR3s include the opening cysteine and the closing phenylalanine or tryptophan. Each record gives: V gene, D gene, CDR3 protein. The D gene is left open where the match is weak.

TRBV21-1 NA CASSLRGDRTLYEQYF
TRBV3-1/TRBV3-2 TRBD2 CASSQVSLAGDEQFF
TRBV3-1/TRBV3-2 TRBD1 CASSQRGQTYEQYF
TRBV15 NA CATSRDTRYQPQHF
TRBV6-2/TRBV6-3 NA CASSSLNEQFF
TRBV28 NA CASSSGARGNTEAFF
TRBV7-2 TRBD2 CASSLVGAGGITDTQYF
TRBV27 TRBD1 CASSPWDRVATEAFF
TRBV21-1 NA CASTDRMNTEAFF
TRBV19 TRBD1 CASSPTGERGYGYTF
TRBV4-2 TRBD1 CASKRGQGLGDIQYF
TRBV24-1 NA CATVAGEQYF
TRBV7-2 NA CASSQRRRGADTQYF
TRBV15 TRBD2 CATSRPQTSGPYEQYF
TRBV7-3 NA CASSLQENTEAFF
TRBV3-1/TRBV3-2 TRBD1 CASSQEGTGGGKTQYF
TRBV10-3 NA CAISDLRVRENTEAFF
TRBV18 NA CASSPYSNQPQHF
TRBV6-5 NA CASSSRGGPTDTQYF
TRBV27 TRBD2 CASSLRGSGGAVNNEQFF
TRBV27 NA CASSHRGEGYEQYF
TRBV20-1 NA CSARGPDEAFF
TRBV29-1 NA CSDGNPVNQPQHF
TRBV6-5 NA CASSAQGRGTEAFF
TRBV19 TRBD1 CASTPLDRGPTEAFF
TRBV11-3 TRBD1 CASSVRQGGTTEAFF
TRBV11-3 TRBD2 CASSPGLAAAYNEQFF
TRBV15 TRBD1 CATSREQGPRSYGYTF
TRBV18 NA CASSPILREYYEQYF
TRBV5-1 NA CASSFSGDYGYTF
TRBV6-9 NA CASSYEEIINYGYTF
TRBV18 NA CASSPLNRGNQPQHF
TRBV19 TRBD1 CASSTRQDRRETQYF
TRBV4-3 NA CASSQDVNTGELFF
TRBV19 NA CASSKVLAKTQYF
TRBV18 NA CASSLNVNEQFF
TRBV3-1/TRBV3-2 TRBD2 CASSQWRGAWETQYF
TRBV3-1/TRBV3-2 TRBD2 CASSPGLAGGTISYEQYF
TRBV28 NA CASSLGGVSYGYTF
TRBV27 NA CASRSIGTPGLAKNIQYF
TRBV5-6 TRBD2 CASSSGTSGRKSYNEQFF
TRBV7-3 NA CASSSTPAYEQYF
TRBV2 TRBD1 CASSRQGGNLNTEAFF
TRBV2 NA CASNKGRNTEAFF
TRBV29-1 NA CSAEGGDQYF
TRBV28 TRBD2 CASHPSGRSYEQYF